The 25 T cell receptor beta chains reported below all come from one sample, sequenced in a study of blood T cell repertoires in COVID-19. Method: immunoSEQ multiplex PCR; TCRdb's copy keeps in-frame clones and lacks some. The sample holds tens of thousands of clones, around nine tenths seen once. The source material was peripheral blood. The receptors were gathered from a human donor in a cohort sampled during active COVID-19. The donor label of this sample is uncertain.

The chain couples TRBV6-1 to TRBJ1-5; D uncertain. Germline V gene sequence: CDR1 MNHNS, CDR2 SASEGT. This CDR3 comprises 17 residues. Trimming removed 3 bases at V and 3 bases at J, with 18 bases between. Here the CDR3 reads CASSDPPVSTSNQPQHF. CDR3 nucleotides: TGTGCCAGCAGTGATCCCCCGGTTAGCACATCCAATCAGCCCCAGCATTTT.

This chain uses TRBV14 with TRBJ2-6; D is unclear. This CDR3 has 14 amino acids. CDR1 is SGHDN, CDR2 FVKESK, per germline. Trimming took 6 bases from V and 0 from J, leaving 6 bases between them. CDR3 DNA: TGTGCCAGCAGATGGAGCTCTGGGGCCAACGTCCTGACTTTC. The encoded protein is CASRWSSGANVLTF. Based on the CDR3 plus reference TRBV14 and TRBJ2-6, the full variable domain is EAGVTQFPSHSVIEKGQTVTLRCDPISGHDNLYWYRRVMGKEIKFLLHFVKESKQDESGMPNNRFLAERTGGTYSTLKVQPAELEDSGVYFCASRWSSGANVLTFGAGSRLTVL.

The V gene is TRBV5-6, the J gene TRBJ2-2; 10 nucleotides align to TRBD2. The germline V gene has CDR1 SGHDT and CDR2 YYEEEE. The CDR3 contains 17 residues. V was clipped by 2 bases and J by 3 bases; unmatched bases: 7. DNA for the CDR3: TGTGCCAGCAGCTTATGGGTACTAGCGGGGTACACCGGGGAGCTGTTTTTT. As protein: CASSLWVLAGYTGELFF.

This rearrangement joins TRBV11-3 to TRBJ1-1, with D unresolved. From germline, CDR1 is SGHNT and CDR2 YENEEA. The CDR3 is 12 residues long. Trimming took off 5 bases at V and 1 base at J, with 5 bases between the two ends. The CDR3 region has the DNA TGTGCCAGCAGCGCAGGGAACACTGAAGCTTTCTTT. Protein: CASSAGNTEAFF.

The chain carries TRBV27 and TRBJ2-7; the match to TRBD2 covers 14 bases. This CDR3 has 17 amino acids. The V gene's germline CDR1 is MNHEY and CDR2 SMNVEV (reference sequence). Unmatched junction bases numbered 9, after V lost 3 bases and J lost 5 bases. The CDR3 is CASSFYLPGLAGDEQYF. The DNA of the CDR3 is TGTGCCAGCAGTTTCTACCTCCCGGGACTAGCGGGGGACGAGCAGTACTTC.

The rearrangement links TRBV25-1 to TRBJ2-3; TRBD1 agrees at 8 bases. The V segment lost 3 bases and the J segment 1 base; nucleotides outside the gene matches: 0. The CDR3 spans 14 residues. The germline V gene has CDR1 MGHDK and CDR2 SYGVNS. CDR3 amino acids: CASSETGGTDTQYF. The CDR3 bases are TGTGCCAGCAGTGAGACAGGGGGCACAGATACGCAGTATTTT.

J is TRBJ2-5 and V is TRBV7-9; TRBD1 matches at 7 bases. Germline CDR1 SEHNR, CDR2 FQNEAQ (reference sequence). Unmatched junction bases numbered 20, after V lost 5 bases and J lost 2 bases. The CDR3 contains 19 residues. The CDR3 DNA reads TGTGCCAGCAGCCCGAGTGGAGGCCCCGGGACAGTTAGACAAGAGACCCAGTACTTC. It codes for CASSPSGGPGTVRQETQYF.

Concerning this clone itself: The sample contains more than one DNA sequence encoding this CDR3. This sequence joins TRBV7-2 and TRBJ2-7; D is possibly TRBD1 (6 bases). Trimming pared 5 bases from V and 4 bases from J, leaving 9 bases between. The germline CDR1 and CDR2 sequences are SGHTA and FQGNSA. This CDR3 has 12 residues. The CDR3 DNA follows: TGTGCCAGCAGCACCGGACAGTACGAGCAGTACTTC. Residues: CASSTGQYEQYF.

The chain recombines TRBV9 with TRBJ1-1, with 9 bases matching TRBD1. The CDR3 is 15 residues long. J lost 2 bases, V lost 4 bases, and 6 bases had no gene match. In germline, CDR1 is SGDLS, CDR2 YYNGEE. This CDR3 is CASSPSQGANTEAFF. The CDR3 DNA sequence: TGTGCCAGCAGCCCATCACAGGGGGCTAACACTGAAGCTTTCTTT.

The V and J genes are TRBV9 and TRBJ1-2, with 10 bases identical to TRBD1. Germline lookup yields CDR1 SGDLS and CDR2 YYNGEE. The CDR3 length is 16 residues. J was trimmed by 4 bases and V by 3 bases; bases with no gene match: 9. CDR3 coding DNA: TGTGCCAGCAGCGACCGCTGGGGACAGGGGAGCTATGGCTACACCTTC. Its protein product is CASSDRWGQGSYGYTF.

This clone was found once. The chain joins TRBV5-6 to TRBJ2-6, with a tentative D call TRBD1 (5 bases). The length of the CDR3 is 15 residues. Per the germline V gene, CDR1 is SGHDT and CDR2 is YYEEEE. Deletions cut 0 bases from V and 2 bases from J, with 6 bases between. This CDR3 reads CASSLAGTGANVLTF. For the CDR3, the DNA is TGTGCCAGCAGCTTGGCAGGGACTGGGGCCAACGTCCTGACTTTC. The whole variable domain, filled in from reference TRBV5-6 and TRBJ2-6, reads DAGVTQSPTHLIKTRGQQVTLRCSPKSGHDTVSWYQQALGQGPQFIFQYYEEEERQRGNFPDRFSGHQFPNYSSELNVNALLLGDSALYLCASSLAGTGANVLTFGAGSRLTVL.

V usage is TRBV2 and J usage is TRBJ1-5; D uncertain. Germline V CDR1 and CDR2: SNHLY, FYNNEI. Trimming took off 6 bases at V and 7 bases at J, with 16 bases between the two ends. CDR3 size: 14 residues. In DNA form, the CDR3 reads TGTGCCAGCAGCGTTTCAAGTGGAGGCCAGCCCCAGCATTTT. It specifies CASSVSSGGQPQHF.

This chain uses TRBV12-2 with TRBJ1-4; the table's TRBD1 call for D was not verified on the DNA. TRBV12-2 is a documented pseudogene. This CDR3 spans 15 amino acids. The DNA for the CDR3 is TGTGCAAGTCGCATCCAGGGGCCTTCTAATGAAAAACTGTTTTTT. Amino acids: CASRIQGPSNEKLFF.

The chain links TRBV2 to TRBJ2-3; D perhaps matches TRBD1 (5 bases). This CDR3 region has 12 residues. Germline assignment: CDR1 SNHLY and CDR2 FYNNEI. V lost 8 bases to trimming and J lost 3 bases, with 9 bases between them. CDR3 sequence: CASEYRTDTQYF. CDR3 DNA sequence: TGTGCCAGCGAATACAGGACAGATACGCAGTATTTT.

The chain combines TRBV19 with TRBJ2-5, with TRBD2 matching 12 bases. V shed 6 bases, J shed 2 bases, and the junction held 4 bases outside the gene matches. CDR1 and CDR2 from the germline V gene are LNHDA and SQIVND (reference sequence). The CDR3 totals 15 residues. CDR3 bases: TGTGCCAGTAGGGGGACTAGCGGGTTTCAAGAGACCCAGTACTTC. Encoded protein: CASRGTSGFQETQYF.

The genes are TRBV2 and TRBJ1-4, with no clear D. Trimming removed 5 bases at V and 7 bases at J, with 20 bases between. Germline CDR1 and CDR2: SNHLY and FYNNEI. CDR3 length: 16 amino acids. The CDR3 region is CASSFGPGLEGEKLFF. In nucleotides, the CDR3 is TGTGCCAGCAGTTTTGGACCGGGCCTTGAGGGTGAAAAACTGTTTTTT.

This clone was seen once. The gene calls are TRBV5-4 and TRBJ1-1; the D gene is possibly TRBD1 (5 bases). In germline, CDR1 is SGHNT, CDR2 YYREEE (reference sequence). Trimming shortened V by 0 bases and J by 4 bases, and 16 bases separated the two germline ends. This CDR3 comprises 16 residues. The CDR3 here is CASSLDSGARSTEAFF. The CDR3 bases are TGTGCCAGCAGCTTGGATAGCGGGGCTCGTAGCACTGAAGCTTTCTTT.

The rearrangement uses TRBV4-3 and TRBJ1-2, with TRBD1 matching over 7 bases. V was clipped by 3 bases and J by 8 bases; unmatched bases: 12. CDR1 LGHNA and CDR2 YSLEER come from the germline V gene. CDR3 length equals 15 residues. The CDR3 here is CASSHEGGGAWGYTF. CDR3 coding DNA: TGCGCCAGCAGCCATGAAGGGGGCGGCGCGTGGGGCTACACCTTC.

This sequence joins TRBV27 and TRBJ2-7; 13 bases match TRBD2. This CDR3 has 16 amino acids. Germline V gene sequence: CDR1 MNHEY, CDR2 SMNVEV (reference sequence). V was pared by 2 bases and J by 4 bases, with 5 bases of the junction left unmatched. CDR3 protein: CASSLPGLAGDYEQYF. The CDR3 nucleotides read TGTGCCAGCAGTTTACCAGGACTAGCGGGGGATTACGAGCAGTACTTC.

The chain links TRBV18 to TRBJ2-5; TRBD1 is a possible D gene (6 bases). V lost 2 bases and J lost 4, with 11 bases in between. The CDR3 covers 14 residues. The germline V gene has CDR1 KGHSH and CDR2 LQKENI. The CDR3 loop reads CASSPTGSGETQYF. In nucleotides, the CDR3 is TGTGCCAGCTCACCAACAGGGTCCGGAGAGACCCAGTACTTC. Filled out from reference TRBV18 and TRBJ2-5, the complete variable domain reads NAGVMQNPRHLVRRRGQEARLRCSPMKGHSHVYWYRQLPEEGLKFMVYLQKENIIDESGMPKERFSAEFPKEGPSILRIQQVVRGDSAAYFCASSPTGSGETQYFGPGTRLLVL.

The rearrangement joins TRBV19 to TRBJ1-5, with D possibly matching TRBD1 (6 bases). Trimming stripped 6 bases from V and 7 bases from J, with 22 bases between. CDR3 size: 16 residues. CDR1 and CDR2 (germline): LNHDA, SQIVND (reference sequence). The CDR3 bases are TGTGCCAGTAGCCAACTCGCAGACAGGACGATACAGCCCCAGCATTTT. Its translation: CASSQLADRTIQPQHF.

V gene TRBV9 combines with J gene TRBJ2-3; D call uncertain. The length of the CDR3 is 14 residues. V was pared by 7 bases and J by 2 bases, with 14 bases between. Germline loops: CDR1 SGDLS, CDR2 YYNGEE. CDR3 DNA: TGTGCCAGCGCGGCCCAAACTTACACAGATACGCAGTATTTT. Its translation is CASAAQTYTDTQYF.

The V gene is TRBV5-5, the J gene TRBJ1-4, with TRBD1 as a possible D gene (6 bases). Trimming took off 0 bases at V and 5 bases at J, with 11 bases between the two ends. The CDR3 contains 15 residues. CDR1 SGHKS and CDR2 YYEKEE come from the germline V gene (reference sequence). This CDR3 reads CASSLEARGNEKLFF. The CDR3 DNA is TGTGCCAGCAGCTTGGAGGCCAGGGGAAATGAAAAACTGTTTTTT.

The chain couples TRBV2 to TRBJ1-2, with TRBD1 identical over 8 bases. Germline CDR1 and CDR2: SNHLY and FYNNEI. V was pared by 0 bases and J by 8 bases, with 11 bases of the junction left unmatched. The CDR3 sequence is 16 residues long. CDR3 nucleotide sequence: TGTGCCAGCAGTGAAGCGCTTCGGGACAGGTCGCGAGGCTACACCTTC. This sequence encodes CASSEALRDRSRGYTF.

The chain has TRBV4-2 and TRBJ2-7; D perhaps matches TRBD2 (6 bases). The germline CDR1 and CDR2 sequences are LGHNA and YNFKEQ. The length of the CDR3 is 15 residues. V lost 1 base, J lost 7 bases, and 17 bases lay in between. The CDR3 bases are TGTGCCAGCAGCCAAGGGGGAGGCAGTAAGAGGGAGCAGTACTTC. It specifies CASSQGGGSKREQYF.